Listed below are T cell receptor beta chains from one sample, sequenced in a study of shared clonotypes between healthy human individuals. Profiled with immunoSEQ multiplex PCR; TCRdb holds only in-frame clones, not every one. The sample yields hundreds of thousands of clones, 60% to 75% seen once. Source material: memory CD4+ T cells sorted from blood. The receptors stem from a woman aged 25 to 39 in good health. Each CDR3 is given with its conserved first and last residue. The D gene is left open where the match is weak. Where a row states a size, it is once, few, many or the class of an expanded clone; other rows omit it.

J | D | V | size | DNA | CDR3
TRBJ2-7 | TRBD2 | TRBV6-6 | NA | TGTGCCAGCAGTAAACCGGGGGGCTCCTACGAGCAGTACTTC | CASSKPGGSYEQYF
TRBJ1-5 | TRBD1 | TRBV19 | NA | TGTGCCAGTAGTATGTTGGGACAGGGGTGGAGCGGTCAGCCCCAGCATTTT | CASSMLGQGWSGQPQHF
TRBJ2-7 | TRBD1 | TRBV25-1 | NA | TGTGCCAGCAGTGCCGAGACAGGGTGGGACGAGCAGTACTTC | CASSAETGWDEQYF
TRBJ2-7 | TRBD1 | TRBV18 | once | TGTGCCAGCTCACCTACCGGGACAGGGGGCGAGCAGTACTTC | CASSPTGTGGEQYF
TRBJ2-7 | NA | TRBV9 | NA | TGTGCCAGCAGCCCCCGACAGAGCTCCTACGAGCAGTACTTC | CASSPRQSSYEQYF
TRBJ2-3 | TRBD2 | TRBV4-2 | NA | TGTGCCAGCAGCCCTCGGACTAGCAGGGCAGATACGCAGTATTTT | CASSPRTSRADTQYF
TRBJ2-3 | TRBD2 | TRBV6-1 | NA | TGTGCCAGCAGTGCGGGACTAGCGGGAAGCACAGATACGCAGTATTTT | CASSAGLAGSTDTQYF
TRBJ2-7 | NA | TRBV28 | NA | TGTGCCAGCAGTTTCGGGCAGTTCTACGAGCAGTACTTC | CASSFGQFYEQYF
TRBJ1-3 | NA | TRBV30 | NA | TGTGCCTGGATAACCGGGGCTGGAAACACCATATATTTT | CAWITGAGNTIYF
TRBJ2-1 | TRBD2 | TRBV4-1 | NA | TGCGCCAGCAGCCAATCCGGGACTAGCGGGATCGATGAGCAGTTCTTC | CASSQSGTSGIDEQFF
TRBJ1-1 | NA | TRBV6-4 | NA | TGTGCCAGCAGTCCCACAGGCCCCACCACTGAAGCTTTCTTT | CASSPTGPTTEAFF
TRBJ2-2 | NA | TRBV7-9 | NA | TGTGCCAGCAGCTTATACGCGAACACCGGGGAGCTGTTTTTT | CASSLYANTGELFF
TRBJ2-7 | NA | TRBV6-5 | NA | TGTGCCAGCAGACAGCCGGGACCCCTGGGAGAGCAGTACTTC | CASRQPGPLGEQYF
TRBJ1-1 | NA | TRBV5-1 | NA | TGCGCCAGCAGCTTGCTGGGGTATCGGCTCAGTGCTTTCTTT | CASSLLGYRLSAFF
TRBJ1-1 | NA | TRBV18 | NA | TGTGCCAGCCATAGTAAGGGAACGAACACTGAAGCTTTCTTT | CASHSKGTNTEAFF
TRBJ2-4 | TRBD2 | TRBV2 | many | TGTGCCAGCAGGGGACTAGCGGGAGTAAACATTCAGTACTTC | CASRGLAGVNIQYF
TRBJ2-2 | NA | TRBV28 | few | TGTAGGCTAGTCAGGACCGGGGAGCTGTTTTTT | CRLVRTGELFF
TRBJ1-5 | TRBD1 | TRBV4-1 | NA | TGCGCCAGCAGCCAAGAGACAGGGGAGAATCAGCCCCAGCATTTT | CASSQETGENQPQHF
TRBJ1-2 | NA | TRBV11-2 | NA | TGTGCCAGCAGCTTAGATCTGGGGGCCGGGGGCTATGGCTACACCTTC | CASSLDLGAGGYGYTF
TRBJ2-7 | TRBD2 | TRBV28 | NA | TGTGCCAGCAGTCCCCGGGGGGACCTCAACTACGAGCAGTACTTC | CASSPRGDLNYEQYF
TRBJ2-7 | NA | TRBV9 | NA | TGTGCCAGCAGCGTAGATGAGGGAGTCATTTACGAGCAGTACTTC | CASSVDEGVIYEQYF
TRBJ1-5 | TRBD1 | TRBV6-5 | NA | TGTGCCAGCAGTTCGGGACAGGGTAGCAATCAGCCCCAGCATTTT | CASSSGQGSNQPQHF
TRBJ2-6 | NA | TRBV28 | NA | TGTGCCAGCAGAAATGGGGGCCCCCGAGGGGCCAACGTCCTGACTTTC | CASRNGGPRGANVLTF
TRBJ1-1 | NA | TRBV27 | NA | TGTGCCAGCAGTCCCACAGGGAGCACTGAAGCTTTCTTT | CASSPTGSTEAFF
TRBJ1-5 | TRBD1 | TRBV6-5 | NA | TGTGCCAGCAGTTACACGACAGGGCAAGGCCAGCCCCAGCATTTT | CASSYTTGQGQPQHF
TRBJ2-1 | NA | TRBV4-1 | NA | TGCGCCAGCAGCCAAGATGATAGGCGGGACTCCTACAATGAGCAGTTCTTC | CASSQDDRRDSYNEQFF
TRBJ2-7 | TRBD2 | TRBV5-1 | NA | TGCGCCAGCAGCGCAGCACGGGATAGCGGGATCTACGAGCAGTACTTC | CASSAARDSGIYEQYF
TRBJ2-1 | TRBD1 | TRBV5-1 | NA | TGCGCCAGCAGCTTCGGGACAGGGGGCGGTGAGCAGTTCTTC | CASSFGTGGGEQFF
TRBJ1-2 | NA | TRBV28 | few | TGTGCCAGCAGTCCCGATTTGGGTCGGATGTATGGCTACACCTTC | CASSPDLGRMYGYTF
TRBJ2-6 | NA | TRBV2 | NA | TGTGCCAGCAGTCTCAGGGAATCTGGGGCCAACGTCCTGACTTTC | CASSLRESGANVLTF
TRBJ2-5 | TRBD2 | TRBV7-6 | NA | TGTGCCAGCAGCTTAGAAGCGACTAGCGCTCAAGAGACCCAGTACTTC | CASSLEATSAQETQYF
TRBJ2-7 | TRBD1 | TRBV27 | once | TGTGCCAGCAGACTTAACCGGGACAGGGACTACGAGCAGTACTTC | CASRLNRDRDYEQYF
TRBJ2-3 | TRBD1 | TRBV18 | NA | TGTGCCAGCTCACCAAACACCGGGACAGGGGGATTAGATACGCAGTATTTT | CASSPNTGTGGLDTQYF
TRBJ2-3 | TRBD1 | TRBV5-1 | NA | TGCGCCAGCAGCTTGGTCGCCAGGGGGCTGGTAGATACGCAGTATTTT | CASSLVARGLVDTQYF
TRBJ1-3 | TRBD1 | TRBV18 | once | TGTGCCAGCTCACAGGGACAGCGGGCTGGAAACACCATATATTTT | CASSQGQRAGNTIYF
TRBJ2-6 | NA | TRBV15 | many | TGTGCCACCAGCAGGGGAGACCCTGGGGCCAACGTCCTGACTTTC | CATSRGDPGANVLTF
TRBJ2-7 | NA | TRBV2 | NA | TGTGCCAGCAGTGGCAGCATTCGCGCGGGAAAGTACGAGCAGTACTTC | CASSGSIRAGKYEQYF
TRBJ1-4 | NA | TRBV4-1 | few | TGCGCCAGCAGCCTCACCTACAGGGTAGAAGAAAAACTGTTTTTT | CASSLTYRVEEKLFF
TRBJ2-1 | NA | TRBV11-2 | NA | TGTGCCAGCAGCGACGTGGTTGGTAGTCGGAGCAATGAGCAGTTCTTC | CASSDVVGSRSNEQFF
TRBJ2-7 | TRBD2 | TRBV5-4 | NA | TGTGCCAGCAGCCCGGGGGAGGGCTACGAGCAGTACTTC | CASSPGEGYEQYF
TRBJ1-5 | NA | TRBV25-1 | few | TGTGCCAGCAGTGAAGAAAGGGATAGCAATCAGCCCCAGCATTTT | CASSEERDSNQPQHF
TRBJ2-1 | NA | TRBV7-9 | NA | TGTGCCAGCAGCCCACAAACAGCGTCCAATGAGCAGTTCTTC | CASSPQTASNEQFF